The T cell receptor (beta chain) under discussion was sequenced for a study of T cell repertoires in cytomegalovirus infection. Study in general: The public TCR beta signatures pointed to both CMV infection and matching HLA type. Study-wide results and limits: Dominating the ex vivo response were HLA-C-restricted CMV-specific TCR beta clonotypes.

MiXCR was run by TCRdb on the reads, yielding one entry per CDR3 protein. The sample includes around 740,000 distinct CDR3 sequences, 35% seen only once; the top ten take more than 2.5%. Regarding this clonotype: The antigen remains undetermined.

Germline assignment: CDR1 SGHRS and CDR2 YFSETQ. This CDR3 spans 16 amino acids. V was clipped by 0 bases and J by 6 bases; unmatched bases: 7. This TCR was sampled from a human donor in good health (CMV status not recorded). Some clones in this sample may be carry-over from other donors' samples. The chain joins TRBV5-1 to TRBJ2-1, with TRBD2 matching 9 bases. Source material: PBMCs. This chain's CDR3 is CASSLVAGGRFNEQFF. The CDR3 DNA reads TGCGCCAGCAGCTTGGTGGCGGGGGGGCGATTCAATGAGCAGTTCTTC.